Listed below are T cell receptor beta chains from one sample, sequenced in a study of shared clonotypes between healthy human individuals. Sequencing was performed with immunoSEQ multiplex PCR; in TCRdb, only in-frame clones are kept and a portion is missing. The profile covers fewer than 600,000 clones, with 70% to 80% appearing a single time and approximately 12% taken by the ten largest. The sequencing sample was made of PBMCs. The receptor set was obtained from a woman between 40 and 55 years old in good health. Some clones in this sample may be carry-over from other donors' samples. Both conserved end residues are part of each CDR3. A D gene is named only where the DNA matches it firmly. Clone size appears in some rows only: once, few, many, or a class for an expanded clone.

-	TRBV7-9	many	TRBJ1-3	CASSLGGAGNTIYF	TGTGCCAGCAGCTTAGGCGGGGCGGGAAACACCATATATTTT
TRBD2	TRBV27	-	TRBJ2-1	CASSPWGGAEQFF	TGTGCCAGCAGTCCCTGGGGGGGTGCTGAGCAGTTCTTC
TRBD1	TRBV5-1	-	TRBJ2-3	CASSMRGPGPDTQYF	TGCGCCAGCAGCATGAGGGGGCCGGGGCCAGATACGCAGTATTTT
-	TRBV4-3	-	TRBJ2-6	CASSPRAGANVLTF	TGCGCCAGCAGCCCAAGGGCCGGGGCCAACGTCCTGACTTTC
TRBD1	TRBV28	few	TRBJ1-5	CASSLPTGVDQPQHF	TGTGCCAGCAGTCTACCGACAGGGGTTGATCAGCCCCAGCATTTT
-	TRBV11-2	-	TRBJ2-7	CASSLSSRAEQYF	TGTGCCAGCAGCTTAAGTAGCCGTGCGGAGCAGTACTTC
-	TRBV7-3	-	TRBJ2-5	CASSLNTGGETQYF	TGTGCCAGCAGCCTCAACACGGGTGGAGAGACCCAGTACTTC
TRBD1	TRBV6-5	-	TRBJ1-2	CASSGPGQAYGYTF	TGTGCCAGCAGTGGGCCGGGACAGGCCTATGGCTACACCTTC
-	TRBV20-1	few	TRBJ2-3	CSATGRRTQYF	TGCAGTGCTACCGGCCGGAGGACGCAGTATTTT
-	TRBV28	-	TRBJ1-2	CASSLPAGVGYTF	TGTGCCAGCAGCCTCCCCGCAGGAGTCGGCTACACCTTC
TRBD1	TRBV10-3	once	TRBJ2-5	CATLDRENGETQYF	TGTGCCACCCTGGACAGGGAGAATGGAGAGACCCAGTACTTC
-	TRBV7-6	-	TRBJ1-4	CASSPRELSWEKLFF	TGTGCCAGCAGCCCCCGGGAGCTGAGTTGGGAAAAACTGTTTTTT
TRBD2	TRBV28	-	TRBJ2-3	CASSSLAGYTDTQYF	TGTGCCAGCAGTTCACTAGCGGGATACACAGATACGCAGTATTTT
-	TRBV29-1	-	TRBJ2-3	CSIPWGDTQYF	TGCAGCATCCCTTGGGGAGATACGCAGTATTTT
TRBD2	TRBV5-4	-	TRBJ2-7	CASRILTSGRVEQYF	TGTGCCAGCAGGATACTTACTAGCGGGAGGGTCGAGCAGTACTTC
-	TRBV7-9	many	TRBJ2-5	CASSPGGGAGWSQTQYF	TGTGCCAGCAGCCCCGGAGGTGGGGCAGGTTGGAGTCAGACCCAGTACTTC
-	TRBV5-6	-	TRBJ1-1	CASSWGTNEAFF	TGTGCCAGCAGCTGGGGGACGAATGAAGCTTTCTTT
-	TRBV7-3	-	TRBJ2-1	CASSLTPGAGGYNEQFF	TGTGCCAGCAGCTTAACCCCCGGGGCAGGCGGGTACAATGAGCAGTTCTTC
TRBD1	TRBV7-2	-	TRBJ1-2	CASSQTGGYGYTF	TGTGCCAGCAGCCAGACAGGGGGTTATGGCTACACCTTC
-	TRBV5-4	-	TRBJ2-2	CASSQGTGELFF	TGTGCCAGCAGCCAGGGGACCGGGGAGCTGTTTTTT
-	TRBV4-2	-	TRBJ1-1	CASSQDPRVGAFF	TGTGCCAGCAGCCAAGATCCCAGGGTCGGAGCTTTCTTT
TRBD1	TRBV7-6	few	TRBJ2-2	CASSPRGSNTGELFF	TGTGCCAGCAGTCCCAGGGGGTCGAACACCGGGGAGCTGTTTTTT
-	TRBV7-6	-	TRBJ2-3	CASSLAPGSTDTQYF	TGTGCCAGCAGCTTAGCGCCAGGGAGCACAGATACGCAGTATTTT
-	TRBV28	-	TRBJ1-5	CASSGYNQPQHF	TGTGCCAGCAGTGGGTATAACCAGCCCCAGCATTTT
-	TRBV28	-	TRBJ1-3	CASSFNPGNTIYF	TGTGCCAGCAGTTTTAATCCCGGAAACACCATATATTTT
-	TRBV7-9	-	TRBJ1-1	CASISRVGQGNTEAFF	TGTGCCAGCATCTCTAGGGTAGGGCAGGGGAACACTGAAGCTTTCTTT
-	TRBV28	-	TRBJ1-5	CASRGTSNQPQHF	TGTGCCAGCAGAGGGACGAGCAATCAGCCCCAGCATTTT
TRBD1	TRBV18	-	TRBJ1-2	CASSPTQGTDGYTF	TGTGCCAGCTCACCCACACAGGGGACGGATGGCTACACCTTC
-	TRBV6-5	many	TRBJ1-2	CASSYSQGLYGYTF	TGTGCCAGCAGTTACTCCCAAGGGCTCTATGGCTACACCTTC
TRBD1	TRBV18	-	TRBJ1-2	CASSPLGTGNYGYTF	TGTGCCAGCTCACCACTTGGGACAGGAAACTATGGCTACACCTTC
-	TRBV19	-	TRBJ1-1	CASSNPGMNTEAFF	TGTGCCAGTAGTAATCCGGGGATGAACACTGAAGCTTTCTTT
-	TRBV2	-	TRBJ2-7	CASSEGFTEQYF	TGTGCCAGCAGTGAAGGGTTTACCGAGCAGTACTTC
TRBD1	TRBV6-6	-	TRBJ2-1	CASRRQGATEQFF	TGTGCCAGCAGACGACAGGGGGCGACTGAGCAGTTCTTC
-	TRBV7-9	-	TRBJ1-5	CATSRTGNQPQHF	TGTGCGACCTCAAGGACGGGCAATCAGCCCCAGCATTTT
TRBD1	TRBV30	few	TRBJ1-1	CACPGQGDTEAFF	TGTGCCTGCCCGGGACAGGGGGACACTGAAGCTTTCTTT
-	TRBV4-3	-	TRBJ2-1	CASSQGPGLYNEQFF	TGCGCCAGCAGCCAAGGCCCCGGGCTCTACAATGAGCAGTTCTTC
-	TRBV7-3	once	TRBJ2-2	CASSQNRETGELFF	TGTGCCAGCAGCCAAAACAGGGAAACCGGGGAGCTGTTTTTT
-	TRBV14	-	TRBJ2-1	CASSQGTSGRLRNEQFF	TGTGCCAGCAGCCAAGGTACCTCGGGGCGGCTACGAAATGAGCAGTTCTTC
-	TRBV5-1	-	TRBJ2-7	CASSLGPGSYEQYF	TGCGCCAGCAGCTTGGGACCGGGATCCTACGAGCAGTACTTC
TRBD1	TRBV30	-	TRBJ1-1	CAWSRGTVLTEAFF	TGTGCCTGGAGTCGGGGGACAGTGCTCACTGAAGCTTTCTTT
TRBD1	TRBV7-3	-	TRBJ1-2	CASSQVGGQVHGYTF	TGTGCCAGCAGCCAAGTAGGGGGACAGGTCCATGGCTACACCTTC
TRBD1	TRBV6-6	many	TRBJ1-1	CASSSTPGQGAFF	TGTGCCAGCAGTTCCACCCCCGGACAGGGAGCTTTCTTT
-	TRBV15	many	TRBJ2-1	CATSREGVDEQFF	TGTGCCACCAGCAGAGAAGGGGTCGATGAGCAGTTCTTC
-	TRBV28	-	TRBJ1-3	CASSFRVDSGNTIYF	TGTGCCAGCAGTTTTCGGGTTGACTCTGGAAACACCATATATTTT
-	TRBV21-1	few	TRBJ2-1	CASRINRGGEQFF	TGTGCCAGCAGGATAAATAGGGGTGGGGAGCAGTTCTTC
TRBD2	TRBV7-9	few	TRBJ2-1	CASSPPGLAGYNEQFF	TGTGCCAGCAGCCCACCCGGACTAGCGGGATACAATGAGCAGTTCTTC
-	TRBV28	-	TRBJ2-7	CASRESPPYEQYF	TGTGCCAGCAGGGAGTCCCCGCCCTACGAGCAGTACTTC
TRBD1	TRBV9	few	TRBJ1-4	CASSTTGAVGEKLFF	TGTGCCAGCAGCACTACAGGGGCCGTCGGGGAAAAACTGTTTTTT
-	TRBV5-1	few	TRBJ2-1	CASSGRGGAFNEQFF	TGCGCCAGCAGCGGCCGTGGGGGAGCGTTCAATGAGCAGTTCTTC
-	TRBV25-1	-	TRBJ2-7	CASSQRQIFGYEQYF	TGTGCCAGCAGTCAACGACAGATTTTCGGCTACGAGCAGTACTTC
-	TRBV11-2	-	TRBJ2-1	CASSKAVGNVNNEQFF	TGTGCCAGCAGCAAAGCAGTAGGAAACGTTAACAATGAGCAGTTCTTC
TRBD1	TRBV11-2	-	TRBJ2-2	CASSVDRGPGELFF	TGTGCCAGCAGCGTTGACAGGGGGCCCGGGGAGCTGTTTTTT
-	TRBV5-1	few	TRBJ2-7	CASSLVGTGPSYEQYF	TGCGCCAGCAGCTTGGTGGGGACCGGCCCCTCCTACGAGCAGTACTTC
-	TRBV6-5	-	TRBJ2-7	CASSSTGLASYEQYF	TGTGCCAGCAGCTCAACGGGACTGGCGTCCTACGAGCAGTACTTC
-	TRBV5-1	many	TRBJ1-1	CASSSGPSGTEAFF	TGCGCCAGCAGCTCCGGGCCTTCGGGGACTGAAGCTTTCTTT
-	TRBV5-6	few	TRBJ1-1	CASSVTGAMNTEAFF	TGTGCCAGCAGCGTGACGGGTGCCATGAACACTGAAGCTTTCTTT
TRBD1	TRBV6-6	-	TRBJ2-1	CASSNPGGAYNEQFF	TGTGCCAGCAGCAACCCAGGGGGAGCCTACAATGAGCAGTTCTTC
-	TRBV2	-	TRBJ2-5	CASSAVQETQYF	TGTGCCAGCAGTGCTGTACAAGAGACCCAGTACTTC
TRBD1	TRBV5-1	-	TRBJ2-1	CASSPGQGFGREICNEQFF	TGCGCCAGCAGCCCCGGACAGGGGTTTGGACGGGAGATTTGTAATGAGCAGTTCTTC